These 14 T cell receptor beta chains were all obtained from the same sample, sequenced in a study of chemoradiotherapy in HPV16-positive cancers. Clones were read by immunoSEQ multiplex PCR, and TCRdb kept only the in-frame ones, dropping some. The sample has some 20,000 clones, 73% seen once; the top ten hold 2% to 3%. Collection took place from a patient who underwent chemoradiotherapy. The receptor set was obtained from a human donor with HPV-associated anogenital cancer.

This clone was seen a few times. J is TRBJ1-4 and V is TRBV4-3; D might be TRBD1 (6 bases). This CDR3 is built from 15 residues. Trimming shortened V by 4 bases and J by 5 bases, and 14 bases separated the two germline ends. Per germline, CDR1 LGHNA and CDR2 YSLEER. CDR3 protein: CASSPSQGYNEKLFF. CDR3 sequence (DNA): TGCGCCAGCAGCCCCTCACAGGGTTACAATGAAAAACTGTTTTTT.

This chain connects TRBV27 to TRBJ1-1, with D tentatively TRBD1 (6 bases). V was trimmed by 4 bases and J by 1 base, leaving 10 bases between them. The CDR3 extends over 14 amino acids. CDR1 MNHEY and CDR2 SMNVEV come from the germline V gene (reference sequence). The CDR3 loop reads CASSSTGQNTEAFF. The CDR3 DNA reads TGTGCCAGCAGTTCGACAGGCCAGAACACTGAAGCTTTCTTT.

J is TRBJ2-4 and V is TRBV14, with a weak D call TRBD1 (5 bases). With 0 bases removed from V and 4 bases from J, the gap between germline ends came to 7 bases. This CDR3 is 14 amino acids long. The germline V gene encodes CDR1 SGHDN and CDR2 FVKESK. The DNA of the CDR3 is TGTGCCAGCAGCCAAGACAGGGCAAAAAACATTCAGTACTTC. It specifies CASSQDRAKNIQYF.

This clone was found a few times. In DNA, the CDR3 is TGTGCCAGCAGTTTAACCGGGGCTGGGGGAAATTCACCCCTCCACTTT. Amino acids: CASSLTGAGGNSPLHF. The chain uses TRBV27 and TRBJ1-6; perhaps TRBD1 as D (5 bases). The germline gives CDR1 MNHEY, CDR2 SMNVEV (reference sequence). V was trimmed by 2 bases and J by 7 bases, leaving 15 bases between them. The CDR3 spans 16 residues.

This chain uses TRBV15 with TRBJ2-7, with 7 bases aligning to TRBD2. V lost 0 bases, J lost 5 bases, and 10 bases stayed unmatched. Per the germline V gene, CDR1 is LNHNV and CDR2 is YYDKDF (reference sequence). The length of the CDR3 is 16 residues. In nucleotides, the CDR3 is TGTGCCACCAGCAGAGATGGGAGCGGGGAGTTCGACGAGCAGTACTTC. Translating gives CATSRDGSGEFDEQYF.

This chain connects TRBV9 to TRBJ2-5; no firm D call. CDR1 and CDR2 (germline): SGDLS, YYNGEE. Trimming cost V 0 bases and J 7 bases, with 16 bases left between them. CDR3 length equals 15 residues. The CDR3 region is CASSVGSSGMGTQYF. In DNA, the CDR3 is TGTGCCAGCAGCGTAGGCAGCTCGGGTATGGGGACCCAGTACTTC.

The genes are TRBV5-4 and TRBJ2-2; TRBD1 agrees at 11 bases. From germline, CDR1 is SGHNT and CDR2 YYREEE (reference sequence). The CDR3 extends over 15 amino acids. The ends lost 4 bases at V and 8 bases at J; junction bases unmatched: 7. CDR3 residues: CASSPGTGGGGELFF. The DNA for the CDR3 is TGTGCCAGCAGCCCCGGGACAGGGGGTGGTGGGGAGCTGTTTTTT.

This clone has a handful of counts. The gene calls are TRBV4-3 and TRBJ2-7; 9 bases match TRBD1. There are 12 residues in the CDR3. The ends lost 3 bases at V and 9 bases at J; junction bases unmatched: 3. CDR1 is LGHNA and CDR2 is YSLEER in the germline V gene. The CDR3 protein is CASSQGTGRQYF. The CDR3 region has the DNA TGCGCCAGCAGCCAGGGGACAGGGCGGCAGTACTTC.

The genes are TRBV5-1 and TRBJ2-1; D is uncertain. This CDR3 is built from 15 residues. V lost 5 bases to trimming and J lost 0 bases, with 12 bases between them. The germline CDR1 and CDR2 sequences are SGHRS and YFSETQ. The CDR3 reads CASSLSSDSYNEQFF. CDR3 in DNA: TGCGCCAGCAGTCTCTCAAGCGACTCCTACAATGAGCAGTTCTTC. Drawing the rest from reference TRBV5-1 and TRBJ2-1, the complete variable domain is KAGVTQTPRYLIKTRGQQVTLSCSPISGHRSVSWYQQTPGQGLQFLFEYFSETQRNKGNFPGRFSGRQFSNSRSEMNVSTLELGDSALYLCASSLSSDSYNEQFFGPGTRLTVL.

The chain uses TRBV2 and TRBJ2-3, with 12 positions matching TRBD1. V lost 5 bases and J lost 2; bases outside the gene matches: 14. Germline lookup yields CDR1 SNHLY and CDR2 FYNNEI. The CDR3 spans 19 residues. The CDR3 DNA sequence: TGTGCCAGCAGTCGGGACAGGGGGCTTGGAAACTCCAACACAGATACGCAGTATTTT. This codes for CASSRDRGLGNSNTDTQYF.

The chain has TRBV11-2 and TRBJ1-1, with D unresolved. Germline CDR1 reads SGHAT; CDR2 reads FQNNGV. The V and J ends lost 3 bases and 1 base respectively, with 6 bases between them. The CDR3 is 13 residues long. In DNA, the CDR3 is TGTGCCAGCAGCTTCGGTTCGAACACTGAAGCTTTCTTT. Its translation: CASSFGSNTEAFF.

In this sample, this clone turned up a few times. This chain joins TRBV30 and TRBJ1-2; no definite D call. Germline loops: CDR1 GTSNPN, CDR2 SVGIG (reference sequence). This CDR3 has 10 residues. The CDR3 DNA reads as TGTGCAGGGTTTTTTCATGGCTACACCTTC. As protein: CAGFFHGYTF.

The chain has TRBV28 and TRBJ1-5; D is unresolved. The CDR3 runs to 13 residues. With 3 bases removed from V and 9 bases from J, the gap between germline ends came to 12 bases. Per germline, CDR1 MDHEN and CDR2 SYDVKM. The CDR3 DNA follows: TGTGCCAGCAGTTTCCCCCCCTTAGGGCCCCAGCATTTT. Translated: CASSFPPLGPQHF. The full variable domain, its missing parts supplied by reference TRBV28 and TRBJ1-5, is DVKVTQSSRYLVKRTGEKVFLECVQDMDHENMFWYRQDPGLGLRLIYFSYDVKMKEKGDIPEGYSVSREKKERFSLILESASTNQTSMYLCASSFPPLGPQHFGDGTRLSIL.

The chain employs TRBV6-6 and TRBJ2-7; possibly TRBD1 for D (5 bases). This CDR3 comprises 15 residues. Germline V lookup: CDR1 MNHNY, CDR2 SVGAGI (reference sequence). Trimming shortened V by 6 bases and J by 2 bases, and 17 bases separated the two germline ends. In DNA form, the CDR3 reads TGTGCCAGCAGCTCCCCCCGGACATCCACCTACGAGCAGTACTTC. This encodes CASSSPRTSTYEQYF.